This TCR beta chain was recorded in a study of CD8+CD57+ T cells in acquired aplastic anemia. Whole-study context: Sorting CD4+ and CD8+ cells gave DNA averaging around 3 ug. Findings and limits, study-wide: Between patients and controls, twenty-nine CD8+ CDR3 sequences were found in common.

Genomic DNA constituted the template upon which TCR beta VDJ and CDR3 profiling was performed. TCRdb reanalysed the reads using MiXCR and keeps one entry per CDR3 protein. The table shows approximately 180,000 distinct CDR3 sequences, with over 40% occurring only once. The CDR3 covers 15 residues. V was trimmed by 2 bases and J by 2 bases, leaving 12 bases between them. CDR1 ENHRY and CDR2 SYGVKD come from the germline V gene. Whoever was chosen for sequencing had shown CD8+CD57+ cell expansion by flow cytometry. Therapy had not been given to patients before blood sampling. This clonotype was seen a few times. The antigen remains undetermined.

The TCR originated in a human donor with aplastic anemia. The sequenced material came from sorted CD4+, CD8+, or CD8+CD57+ T cells (not recorded which) from PBMCs. The V call is TRBV10-3, the J call TRBJ1-2, with D perhaps TRBD1 (6 bases). This CDR3 reads CAISETPTGNYGYTF. As DNA, the CDR3 is TGTGCCATCAGTGAGACCCCCACAGGGAACTATGGCTACACCTTC.